This T cell receptor beta chain was recorded in a study of T cell responses to AZD1222 COVID-19 vaccine. Sequenced by immunoSEQ multiplex PCR; TCRdb stores in-frame clones only, minus some. Of around 70,000 clones detected, more than 75% appear once; the ten largest clones hold 4% to 5.5%. This clone has just a few counts. Its antigen remains unknown. Study results and limitations: With dominance at 160-218 and 743-854, vaccine-associated CD4 TCRs spanned spike. An increase in Spike-specific TCR breadth and depth was observed after two AZD1222 doses. No repertoire was sampled before or during the peak T cell response, only after it. Donors were mostly white British, more females; clonal diversity possibly underestimated.

The material sequenced was peripheral blood, taken 28 days after the second dose of the MenACWY control vaccine. The TCR originated in an adult who received the MenACWY meningococcal vaccine as a control.

The CDR3 DNA reads TGTGCCAGCAGCTTAGATAGAAACAATGAGCAGTTCTTC. Translating gives CASSLDRNNEQFF. J is TRBJ2-1 and V is TRBV11-2; D is uncertain. The CDR3 sequence is 13 residues long. The germline V gene has CDR1 SGHAT and CDR2 FQNNGV. Trimming shortened V by 0 bases and J by 5 bases, and 5 bases separated the two germline ends.